This T cell receptor (beta chain) was identified in a study of T cells after yellow fever vaccination. Germline values: CDR1 MGHRA, CDR2 YSYEKL. The CDR3 runs to 17 residues. After removal of 0 bases from V and 1 base from J, the junction contained 7 bases not matched to a gene. This clonotype showed up just a few times. MiXCR, applied by TCRdb to the 5' RACE reads, yields one record per CDR3 protein. The table lists 80,000 to 100,000 distinct CDR3 sequences, more than 7.5% of them singletons. The sample was CD8+ T cells not binding an NS4B(214-222) dextramer, sorted from PBMCs, taken more than 13 days after the first yellow fever vaccination. This chain links TRBV4-1 with TRBJ2-5; 8 bases are shared with TRBD1. The clonotype comes from a man aged 18 to 35 who received the YFV17D yellow fever vaccine. The CDR3 DNA reads as TGCGCCAGCAGCCAAGAAGGGCAGGGGGCGAGCCAAGAGACCCAGTACTTC. Residues: CASSQEGQGASQETQYF.